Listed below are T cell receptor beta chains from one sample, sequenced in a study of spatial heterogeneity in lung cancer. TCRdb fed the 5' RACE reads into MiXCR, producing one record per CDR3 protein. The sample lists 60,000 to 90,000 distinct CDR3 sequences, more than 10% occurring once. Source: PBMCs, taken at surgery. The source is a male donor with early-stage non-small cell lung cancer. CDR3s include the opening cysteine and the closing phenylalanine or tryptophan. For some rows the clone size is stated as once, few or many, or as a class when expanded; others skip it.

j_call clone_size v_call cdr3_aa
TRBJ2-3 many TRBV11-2 CASSLIASAVFLADTQYF
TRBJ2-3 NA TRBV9 CASSVVADSTDTQYF
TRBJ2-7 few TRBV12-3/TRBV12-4 CASSLRLAGAEQYF
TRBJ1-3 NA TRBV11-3 CASSLDRADAGNTIYF
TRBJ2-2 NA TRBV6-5 CATNPAGGELFF
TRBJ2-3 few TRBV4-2 CASSQENIGTTSTDTQYF
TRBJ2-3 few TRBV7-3 CASSLIGNTGTQYF
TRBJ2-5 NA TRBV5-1 CASKGGDAETQYF
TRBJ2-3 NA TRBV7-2 CASSLSSGSPTDTQYF
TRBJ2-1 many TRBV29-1 CSVGGLAGVYEQFF
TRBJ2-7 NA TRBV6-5 CASTDNFEQYF
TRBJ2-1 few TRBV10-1 CASSESGAAYNEQFF
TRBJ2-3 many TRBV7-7 CASSLGQPTDTQYF
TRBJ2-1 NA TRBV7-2 CASSPILAGVIHEQFF
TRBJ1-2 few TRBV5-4 CASSFSLAYGYTF
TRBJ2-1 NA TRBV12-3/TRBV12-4 CASSFGFGAGGYNEQFF
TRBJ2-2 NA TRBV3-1 CASSLGPPGAGELFF
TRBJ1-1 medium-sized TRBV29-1 CSVEIISKAFF
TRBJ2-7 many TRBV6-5 CASSRQSSYEQYF
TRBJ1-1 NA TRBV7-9 CASSYDAATEAFF
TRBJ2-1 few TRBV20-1 CSARDRVTPGQFF
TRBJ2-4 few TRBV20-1 CSARPAGAVNIQYF
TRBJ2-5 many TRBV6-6 CASSYFSEETQYF
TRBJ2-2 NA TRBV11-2 CASSLGYGELFF
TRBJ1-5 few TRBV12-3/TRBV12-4 CASSPSDRADQPQHF
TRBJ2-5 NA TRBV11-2 CASSSWEYQETQYF
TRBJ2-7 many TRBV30 CAWSEGTGEQYF
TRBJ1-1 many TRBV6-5 CASREVGRRAFF
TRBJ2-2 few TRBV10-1 CASRSGTANTGELFF
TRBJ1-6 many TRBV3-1 CASSPGQPNSPLHF
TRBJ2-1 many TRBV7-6 CASSLSSGGVSYNEQFF
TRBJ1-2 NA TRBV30 CAWSVNYGYTF
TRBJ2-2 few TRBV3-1 CASSLSGTSGISNTGELFF
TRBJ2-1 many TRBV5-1 CASSGEYYNEQFF
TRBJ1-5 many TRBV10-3 CAISEQAFGNQPQHF
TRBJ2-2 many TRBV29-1 CSVASNTGELFF
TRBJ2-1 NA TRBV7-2 CASSLRGGRANNEQFF
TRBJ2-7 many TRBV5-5 CASTTPGQYEQYF
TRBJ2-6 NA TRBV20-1 CSARISGANVLTF
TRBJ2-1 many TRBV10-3 CAISETQGALNEQFF
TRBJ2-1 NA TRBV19 CASSRGPNEQFF
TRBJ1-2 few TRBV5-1 CASSVTGTANYGYTF
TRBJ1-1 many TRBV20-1 CSAKTGATEAFF
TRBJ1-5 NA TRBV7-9 CASSLEGGAPQHF
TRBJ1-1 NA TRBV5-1 CASSLVAGYGEAFF